The rows below give T cell receptor beta chains drawn from one sample of a study of T cells in Graves' hyperthyroidism and ophthalmopathy. In TCRdb, the multiplex PCR reads were re-called with MiXCR into one record per CDR3 protein. The table has a few hundred thousand distinct CDR3 sequences, roughly 14% seen once. The sequenced material came from blood. The receptors were sampled from a woman aged 25 to 45 with Graves' hyperthyroidism that later progressed to Graves' ophthalmopathy. Both conserved end residues are part of each CDR3. D genes are given only for firm matches. Rows give clone size only sometimes, using once, few, many, or a class for an expanded clone.

j_gene	v_gene	abundance	d_gene	CDR3nt	CDR3aa
TRBJ2-5	TRBV19	many	-	TGTGCCAGTAACCCTGGTCAGGGCACGGGTAGCTTGGAGACCCAGTACTTC	CASNPGQGTGSLETQYF
TRBJ1-2	TRBV30	-	-	TGTGCCTGGAGGGCTAAGGATGGCTATGGCTACACCTTC	CAWRAKDGYGYTF
TRBJ2-5	TRBV10-3	many	TRBD2	TGTGCCATCAAGTTAGCGGGAGAAGAGACCCAGTACTTC	CAIKLAGEETQYF
TRBJ2-1	TRBV6-1	few	TRBD2	TGTGCCAGCAGGGCCGGGACTAGCGGTTCTAATGAGCAGTTCTTC	CASRAGTSGSNEQFF
TRBJ2-6	TRBV6-5	few	-	TGTGCCAGCAGTTACGTAGGGTCAGGGGCCAACGTCCTGACTTTC	CASSYVGSGANVLTF
TRBJ2-7	TRBV20-1	-	TRBD2	TGCAGTGCCCAGACTAGCGGGAAGTACGAGCAGCACTTC	CSAQTSGKYEQHF
TRBJ2-1	TRBV7-2	many	-	TGTGCCAGCAGCTTAGCGGGACTTCACTCCTACAATGAGCAGTTCTTC	CASSLAGLHSYNEQFF
TRBJ2-7	TRBV20-1	-	-	TGCAGTGCTTTGCCGGGGTCTGGCGAGCAGTACTTC	CSALPGSGEQYF
TRBJ1-2	TRBV7-3	many	TRBD1	TGTGCCAGCAGCTTAATGGGACAGAGCTATGGCTACACCTTC	CASSLMGQSYGYTF
TRBJ2-7	TRBV29-1	many	-	TGCAGCGTTGAGTTTGAGGGCCAGATTGACTACGAGCAGTACTTC	CSVEFEGQIDYEQYF
TRBJ1-2	TRBV11-2	-	-	TGTGCCAGCAGCTTATTAACTTGGGACGTTAGTAACTATGGCTACACCTTC	CASSLLTWDVSNYGYTF
TRBJ1-5	TRBV29-1	many	TRBD1	TGCAGCGTTGAGATCCAGGGGGATCAGCCCCAGCATTTT	CSVEIQGDQPQHF
TRBJ2-7	TRBV3-1	many	-	TGTGCCAGCAGCTATACCGATGCCTACGAGCAGTACTTC	CASSYTDAYEQYF
TRBJ1-5	TRBV2	many	TRBD1	TGTGCCAGAGGGGGCGTGGCGGATAGCAATCAGCCCCAGCATTTT	CARGGVADSNQPQHF
TRBJ2-7	TRBV18	-	-	TGTGCCAGCTCACCTGGGACGGACACCTACGAGCAGTACTTC	CASSPGTDTYEQYF
TRBJ2-7	TRBV9	few	TRBD2	TGTGCCAGCAGCGCCTCGCAGACTAGCGGGAGTTCCTACGAGCAGTACTTC	CASSASQTSGSSYEQYF
TRBJ2-3	TRBV10-3	many	TRBD2	TGTGCCATGGGGACTAGCGGAGAGGCTAGCACAGATACGCAGTATTTT	CAMGTSGEASTDTQYF
TRBJ2-1	TRBV20-1	-	TRBD2	TGCAGTGCTAGTGGTCTAGCGGCTTCCAATGAGCAGTTCTTC	CSASGLAASNEQFF
TRBJ2-6	TRBV6-2/TRBV6-3	many	-	TGTGCCAGCAGTTACTGGCCCTCTGGGGCCAACGTCCTGACTTTC	CASSYWPSGANVLTF
TRBJ1-1	TRBV6-5	many	-	TGTGCCAGCAGTCACGAGTCGTTTGAAGCTTTCTTT	CASSHESFEAFF
TRBJ2-5	TRBV19	many	-	TGTGCCAGTGGACAGACAGGCCAAGAGACCCAGTACTTC	CASGQTGQETQYF
TRBJ2-3	TRBV11-2	many	-	TGTGCCAGCAGCTTAGGGAGGACAGATGGAGATACGCAGTATTTT	CASSLGRTDGDTQYF
TRBJ1-5	TRBV27	-	-	TGTGCCAGCAGTAACCACCCTCAACGGGTTAGCAATCAGCCCCAGCATTTT	CASSNHPQRVSNQPQHF
TRBJ1-1	TRBV11-2	many	TRBD1	TGTGCCAGCAGCTCAATGGACAGGGGACTTCCTGAAGCTTTCTTT	CASSSMDRGLPEAFF
TRBJ1-3	TRBV7-8	many	-	TGTGCCAGCAGCCGCAGGGGCATTGGAAACACCATATATTTT	CASSRRGIGNTIYF
TRBJ2-1	TRBV28	-	TRBD2	TGTGCCAGCAGTCGATTAGCGGGTTTCAATGAGCAGTTCTTC	CASSRLAGFNEQFF